The subject of this entry is one T cell receptor (beta chain). The antigen remains unidentified. Following RNA extraction, reverse transcription yielded cDNA that acted as the sequencing template. Sequencing was performed with immunoSEQ multiplex PCR; in TCRdb, only in-frame clones are kept and a portion is missing. The table has roughly 120,000 clones, less than 80% seen once. This specimen belongs to a study of CD8+ T cells in alopecia areata. Study results and caveats: In lesional scalp, particularly from alopecia totalis/universalis, clonality was higher than in normal scalp. Sharing of TCRs across patients appeared less clear than in mice, possibly for HLA-related reasons.

The CDR3 runs 13 residues. Germline V CDR1 and CDR2: MDHEN, SYDVKM. The V gene lost 3 bases and the J gene lost 11 bases, with 16 bases spanning the gap. The sample consisted of CD4+ T cells sorted from blood. The rearrangement links TRBV28 to TRBJ1-2; no reliable D call. This TCR was recovered from a human donor in good health. The CDR3 DNA is TGTGCCAGCAGTTTTGAGGGTCCGGTTAGATACACCTTC. Its protein is CASSFEGPVRYTF.